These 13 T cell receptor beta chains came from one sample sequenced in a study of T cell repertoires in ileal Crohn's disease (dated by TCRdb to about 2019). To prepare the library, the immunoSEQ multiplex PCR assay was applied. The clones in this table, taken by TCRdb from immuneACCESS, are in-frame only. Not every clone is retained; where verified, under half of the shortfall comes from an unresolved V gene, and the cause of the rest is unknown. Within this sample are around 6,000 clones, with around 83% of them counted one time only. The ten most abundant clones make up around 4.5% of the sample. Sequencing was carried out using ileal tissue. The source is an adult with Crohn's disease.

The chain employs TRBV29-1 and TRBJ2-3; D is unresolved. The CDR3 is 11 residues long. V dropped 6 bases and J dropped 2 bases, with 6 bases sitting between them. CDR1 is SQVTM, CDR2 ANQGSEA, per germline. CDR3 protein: CSVVSTDTQYF. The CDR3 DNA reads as TGCAGCGTAGTCTCCACAGATACGCAGTATTTT.

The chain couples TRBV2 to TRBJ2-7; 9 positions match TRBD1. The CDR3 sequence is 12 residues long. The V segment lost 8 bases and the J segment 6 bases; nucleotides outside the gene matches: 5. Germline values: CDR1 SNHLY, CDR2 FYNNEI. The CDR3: CASVKTGGEQYF. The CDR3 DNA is TGTGCCAGCGTGAAGACAGGGGGCGAGCAGTACTTC.

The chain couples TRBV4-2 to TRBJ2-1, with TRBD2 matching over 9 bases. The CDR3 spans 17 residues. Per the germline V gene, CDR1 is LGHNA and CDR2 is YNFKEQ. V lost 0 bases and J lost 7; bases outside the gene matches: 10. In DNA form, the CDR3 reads TGTGCCAGCAGCCAAGATCCGGAGCGGGGGGCCAGAAATGAGCAGTTCTTC. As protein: CASSQDPERGARNEQFF.

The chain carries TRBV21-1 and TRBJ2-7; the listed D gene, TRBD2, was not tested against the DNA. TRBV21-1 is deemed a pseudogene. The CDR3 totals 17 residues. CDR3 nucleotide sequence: TGTGCCAGCAGCAAACCCCGGGGAGAATTAACTTCCTACGAGCAGTACTTC. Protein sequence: CASSKPRGELTSYEQYF.

CDR3 region: CASLAGGPTDTQYF. For the CDR3, the DNA is TGTGCCAGCCTCGCGGGAGGGCCAACAGATACGCAGTATTTT. The gene calls are TRBV6-1 and TRBJ2-3, with 9 positions matching TRBD2. Germline V gives CDR1 MNHNS, CDR2 SASEGT. This CDR3 spans 14 amino acids. The V segment lost 8 bases and the J segment 3 bases; nucleotides outside the gene matches: 6.

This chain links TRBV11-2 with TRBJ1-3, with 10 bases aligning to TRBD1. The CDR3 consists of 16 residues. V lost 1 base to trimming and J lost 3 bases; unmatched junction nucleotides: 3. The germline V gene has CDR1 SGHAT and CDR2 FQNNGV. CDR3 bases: TGTGCCAGCAGCTTAGTTGGACAGGGGGTTGGAAACACCATATATTTT. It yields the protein CASSLVGQGVGNTIYF.

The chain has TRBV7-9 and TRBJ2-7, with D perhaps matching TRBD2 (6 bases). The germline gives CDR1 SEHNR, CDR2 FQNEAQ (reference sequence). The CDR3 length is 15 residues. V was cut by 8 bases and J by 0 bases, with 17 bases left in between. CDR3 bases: TGTGCCAGCGGCCCCAAGGGACTTGCCTCCTACGAGCAGTACTTC. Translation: CASGPKGLASYEQYF.

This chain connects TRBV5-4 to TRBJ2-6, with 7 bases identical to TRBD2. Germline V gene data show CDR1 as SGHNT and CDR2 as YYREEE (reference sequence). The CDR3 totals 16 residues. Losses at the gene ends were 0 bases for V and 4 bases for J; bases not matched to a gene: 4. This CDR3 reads CASSLAGRSGANVLTF. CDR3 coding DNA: TGTGCCAGCAGCTTGGCCGGGAGGTCGGGGGCCAACGTCCTGACTTTC. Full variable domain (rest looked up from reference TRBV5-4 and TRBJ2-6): ETGVTQSPTHLIKTRGQQVTLRCSSQSGHNTVSWYQQALGQGPQFIFQYYREEENGRGNFPPRFSGLQFPNYSSELNVNALELDDSALYLCASSLAGRSGANVLTFGAGSRLTVL.

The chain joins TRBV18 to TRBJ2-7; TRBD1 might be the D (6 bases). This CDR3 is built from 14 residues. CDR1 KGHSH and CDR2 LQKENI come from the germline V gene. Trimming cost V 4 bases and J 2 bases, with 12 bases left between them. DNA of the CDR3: TGTGCCAGCTCACTCGGCACAGGGCCCTACGAGCAGTACTTC. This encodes CASSLGTGPYEQYF.

CDR3 coding DNA: TGTGCCAGCAGTTACTCAGGCTATGGCTACACCTTC. Its protein product is CASSYSGYGYTF. The chain carries TRBV6-5 and TRBJ1-2; no clear D gene. Trimming took 0 bases from V and 4 from J, leaving 3 bases between them. CDR1 is MNHEY, CDR2 SVGAGI, per germline. The CDR3 sequence is 12 residues long.

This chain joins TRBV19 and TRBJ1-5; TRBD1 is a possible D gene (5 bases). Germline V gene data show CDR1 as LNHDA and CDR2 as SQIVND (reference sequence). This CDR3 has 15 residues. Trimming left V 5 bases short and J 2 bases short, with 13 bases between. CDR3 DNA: TGTGCCAGTAGTGCTGGGACGGGTGGCAATCAGCCCCAGCATTTT. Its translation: CASSAGTGGNQPQHF.

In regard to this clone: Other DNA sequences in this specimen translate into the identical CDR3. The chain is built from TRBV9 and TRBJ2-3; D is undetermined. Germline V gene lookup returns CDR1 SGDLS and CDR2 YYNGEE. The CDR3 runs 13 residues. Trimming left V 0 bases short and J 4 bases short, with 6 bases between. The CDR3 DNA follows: TGTGCCAGCAGCGTAGGGGGTCCAGATACGCAGTATTTT. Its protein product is CASSVGGPDTQYF.

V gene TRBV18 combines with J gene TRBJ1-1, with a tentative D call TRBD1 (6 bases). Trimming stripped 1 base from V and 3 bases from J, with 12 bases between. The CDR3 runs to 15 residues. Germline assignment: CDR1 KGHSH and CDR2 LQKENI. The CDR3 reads CASSPLGGADTEAFF. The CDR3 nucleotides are TGTGCCAGCTCACCACTGGGGGGGGCGGACACTGAAGCTTTCTTT.